The source of this TCR beta chain is a study of cytomegalovirus exposure and HLA in healthy donors. CDR3 length equals 12 residues. The germline V gene has CDR1 SGHNT and CDR2 YYREEE (reference sequence). Between the trimmed V and J ends, which lost 0 bases and 8 bases, there was a span of 8 bases. Vbeta (60) and Jbeta (13) primers were used in the PCR. Profiling relied on immunoSEQ multiplex PCR, and the TCRdb table lists in-frame clones only, not all of them. Here the sample spans 52,000 or so clones, about 77% being singletons. Whole-study results and caveats: Investigators reported 150 to 200 TCR beta chains as tied to cytomegalovirus. Presence/absence analyses supposed approximately even sequencing depth among donors.

On this clone itself: The antigen is not known.

Everyone who donated was a healthy bone marrow donor. Unrecorded immune exposure was likely among donors, who were nominally healthy when sampled. The TCR sequence derives from a woman between 40 and 55 years old in good health and CMV-seropositive. Sequenced sample: PBMCs. The chain uses TRBV5-4 and TRBJ1-2, with D unresolved. This CDR3 reads CASSLAGNGYTF. DNA of the CDR3: TGTGCCAGCAGCTTGGCGGGGAACGGCTACACCTTC.